The present entry profiles one T cell receptor beta chain with its context. Methods used by the authors: Amplification with reference gene primers provided the estimates of nucleated cell counts. TCRdb's table, derived via immunoSEQ multiplex PCR, lists solely in-frame clones and lacks some. V and J calls and clone size are those listed in that table; D and trimming were worked out from the DNA. Of over 300,000 clones listed, approximately 88% are singletons. This entry is derived from a study of blood T cell repertoires in COVID-19. At the level of the study: The samples span acute and convalescent COVID-19 from the United States, Italy and Spain.

The CDR3 runs to 13 residues. In germline, CDR1 is MNHNS, CDR2 SASEGT. Trimming removed 1 base from V and 3 bases from J, with 7 bases in between. Sequenced material: peripheral blood. The chain links TRBV6-1 to TRBJ2-7; TRBD1 is a possible D gene (5 bases). The source is a man aged 35-49 years with acute or convalescent COVID-19. CDR3 sequence reads: CASSEGQIYEQYF. Written as DNA, the CDR3 is TGTGCCAGCAGTGAAGGACAGATCTACGAGCAGTACTTC.